The rows below give T cell receptor beta chains drawn from one sample of a study of OX40 agonist ivuxolimab in advanced cancers. Profiled with immunoSEQ multiplex PCR; TCRdb holds only in-frame clones, not every one. The sample consists of approximately 63,000 clones, about four fifths of them appearing once. The sequencing used CD4+ or CD8+ T cells sorted from blood, collected in a trial of the OX40 agonist ivuxolimab. The receptors originated from an adult with an advanced solid tumor such as melanoma, head and neck, liver or kidney cancer. CDR3s include the opening cysteine and the closing phenylalanine or tryptophan. A D gene is named only where the DNA matches it firmly. The size entry is marked missing in some rows and otherwise reads once, few, many or a size class.

d_gene	v_gene	j_gene	abundance	CDR3nt	CDR3aa
.	TRBV9	TRBJ2-7	once	TGTGCCAGCAGCGTCGGAGCCTCCTACGAGCAGTACTTC	CASSVGASYEQYF
TRBD2	TRBV5-4	TRBJ2-3	.	TGTGCCAGCAGCTTAGCGGGAGGGGGCACAGATACGCAGTATTTT	CASSLAGGGTDTQYF
.	TRBV28	TRBJ1-4	.	TGTGCCAGCAGTCCGCGGGGGCAAAATGAAAAACTGTTTTTT	CASSPRGQNEKLFF
TRBD2	TRBV5-8	TRBJ2-3	.	TGTGCTATGCGGGAGGGTTACACAGATACGCAGTATTTT	CAMREGYTDTQYF
TRBD1	TRBV11-3	TRBJ2-2	.	TGTGCCAGCAGCCCACAAAGGGGGCGGACCGGGGAGCTGTTTTTT	CASSPQRGRTGELFF
.	TRBV5-1	TRBJ2-2	.	TGCGCCAGCAGCTCGAACACCGGGGAGCTGTTTTTT	CASSSNTGELFF
.	TRBV7-2	TRBJ1-2	few	TGTGCCAGCAGTCAGGACGTGGGGACTAACTATGGCTACACCTTC	CASSQDVGTNYGYTF
.	TRBV11-1	TRBJ2-7	.	TGTGCCAGCAGCTTCGGGGGTCCCTACGAGCAGTACTTC	CASSFGGPYEQYF
TRBD2	TRBV7-6	TRBJ2-1	.	TGTGCCAGCAGCCATGTCCCGAGCGGGGGGGCCAATGAGCAGTTCTTC	CASSHVPSGGANEQFF
.	TRBV11-2	TRBJ1-3	.	TGTGCCAGCAGCCTGTTGGGGGCGGGGGGAAACACCATATATTTT	CASSLLGAGGNTIYF
TRBD1	TRBV6-1	TRBJ1-1	.	TGTGCCAGCATCCGACGGGACAGGGGGTACACTGAAGCTTTCTTT	CASIRRDRGYTEAFF
TRBD2	TRBV28	TRBJ2-1	.	TGTGCCAGCAGTTATGGGGGACTAGCGAAAATCAATGAGCAGTTCTTC	CASSYGGLAKINEQFF
TRBD2	TRBV4-1	TRBJ2-1	many	TGCGCCAGCAGCTCTTTGGTGGGGGGGAACAATGAGCAGTTCTTC	CASSSLVGGNNEQFF
.	TRBV27	TRBJ2-3	.	TGTGCCAGCGGGGAGTTCACAGATACGCAGTATTTT	CASGEFTDTQYF
.	TRBV2	TRBJ1-5	.	TGTGCCAGCAGTGGGACAAATAGCAATCAGCCCCAGCATTTT	CASSGTNSNQPQHF
.	TRBV2	TRBJ1-2	.	TGTGCCAGCGGCCCCACAGGGCATGGCTACACCTTC	CASGPTGHGYTF
.	TRBV7-3	TRBJ2-2	once	TGTGCCAGCAGCTTAAACGGGCCGAACACCGGGGAGCTGTTTTTT	CASSLNGPNTGELFF
.	TRBV9	TRBJ2-7	.	TGTGCCAGCAGCGGTCGGGACTACGAGCAGTACTTC	CASSGRDYEQYF
.	TRBV7-2	TRBJ2-2	.	TGTGCCAGCAGCTTAGACGTAAGACGGATGTTTTTT	CASSLDVRRMFF
.	TRBV2	TRBJ1-2	.	TGTGCCAGCAGTGAAGAGGTAGGCGGAGCATTGCTGGACTATGGCTACACCTTC	CASSEEVGGALLDYGYTF
.	TRBV9	TRBJ1-6	.	TGTGCCAGCAGCAAAGAAGGGGGGGTTAATTCACCCCTCCACTTT	CASSKEGGVNSPLHF
.	TRBV7-2	TRBJ1-2	.	TGTGCCAGCAGCTCGCCCGACGACAGGACCTCTAACTATGGCTACACCTTC	CASSSPDDRTSNYGYTF
.	TRBV7-8	TRBJ2-3	once	TGTGGTGTGTCGAGCACAGATACGCAGTATTTT	CGVSSTDTQYF
TRBD1	TRBV7-9	TRBJ1-2	few	TGTGCCAGCAGCTCGAGGGACAGGGAGTACTATGGCTACACCTTC	CASSSRDREYYGYTF
TRBD1	TRBV7-2	TRBJ2-3	.	TGTGCCAGCAGCTCGGGACAGTTGTCAACGCAGTATTTT	CASSSGQLSTQYF
.	TRBV7-2	TRBJ1-4	once	TGTGCCAGCAGCGCACCGCAAAGGGGCGGAAAACTGTTTTTT	CASSAPQRGGKLFF
.	TRBV5-4	TRBJ2-7	.	TGTGCCAGCAGCCTCGGGGGAGGTGGAAACGAGCAGTACTTC	CASSLGGGGNEQYF
.	TRBV6-1	TRBJ2-1	.	TGTGCCAGCAGTGAAGCGCCAGGTCATGAGCAGTTCTTC	CASSEAPGHEQFF
.	TRBV4-1	TRBJ2-7	.	TGCGCCAGCAGCCAAGTAACAGAGAGCTCCTACGAGCAGTACTTC	CASSQVTESSYEQYF
.	TRBV7-6	TRBJ2-7	once	TGTGCCAGCAGCTTGGACATCTCCTACGAGCAGTACTTC	CASSLDISYEQYF
.	TRBV28	TRBJ2-3	.	TGTGCCAGCAGGACTGGCACGGTTTTTGGCACAGATACGCAGTATTTT	CASRTGTVFGTDTQYF
TRBD1	TRBV2	TRBJ1-2	.	TGTGCCAGCGGGGACAGTCTTAACTATGGCTACACCTTC	CASGDSLNYGYTF
.	TRBV7-9	TRBJ2-7	.	TGTGCCAGCAGCTTAGGTTCGTACGAGCAGTACTTC	CASSLGSYEQYF
.	TRBV5-6	TRBJ2-5	.	TGTGCCAGCAGCTTCGGGCACGGCTATGAGACCCAGTACTTC	CASSFGHGYETQYF